The T cell receptor (beta chain) described here comes from a study of cytomegalovirus exposure and HLA in healthy donors. Study-wide results and caveats: The classifier reportedly diagnosed cytomegalovirus status with high specificity and sensitivity. Researchers reported that a few CMV-associated chains were confirmed in vitro as CMV antigen-specific.

TCRdb's copy holds only in-frame clones and misses some; the assay was immunoSEQ multiplex PCR. The sample yields around 250,000 clones, roughly 90% seen once. On this clone itself: Its antigen is currently unknown.

The CDR3 covers 16 residues. Germline V gene lookup returns CDR1 LGHNA and CDR2 YNFKEQ. Trimming left V 5 bases short and J 0 bases short, with 15 bases between. Source material: PBMCs. The TCR originated in a woman aged 18-29 years in good health and CMV-seronegative. The chain employs TRBV4-2 and TRBJ2-3; tentative D call: TRBD2 (5 bases). The CDR3 bases are TGTGCCAGCAGCACCACTCCGGGGTCTAGCACAGATACGCAGTATTTT. It translates to CASSTTPGSSTDTQYF.